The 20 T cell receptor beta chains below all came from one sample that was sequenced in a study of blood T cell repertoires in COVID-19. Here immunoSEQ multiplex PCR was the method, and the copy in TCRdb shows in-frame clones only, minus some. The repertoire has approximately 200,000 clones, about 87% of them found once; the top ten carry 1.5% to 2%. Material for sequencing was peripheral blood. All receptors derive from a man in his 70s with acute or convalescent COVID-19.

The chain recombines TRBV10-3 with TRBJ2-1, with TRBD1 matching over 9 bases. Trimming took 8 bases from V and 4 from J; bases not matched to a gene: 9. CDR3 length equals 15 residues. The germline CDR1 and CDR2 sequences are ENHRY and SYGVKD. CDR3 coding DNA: TGTGCCATCCAGGATAGGACAGGGGAATACAATGAGCAGTTCTTC. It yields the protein CAIQDRTGEYNEQFF.

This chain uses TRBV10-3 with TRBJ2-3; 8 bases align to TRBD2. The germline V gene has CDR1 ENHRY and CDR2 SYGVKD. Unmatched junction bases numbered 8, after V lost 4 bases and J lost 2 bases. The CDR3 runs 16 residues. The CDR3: CAISGRLAPDTDTQYF. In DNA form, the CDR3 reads TGTGCCATCAGTGGTAGACTAGCGCCCGACACAGATACGCAGTATTTT.

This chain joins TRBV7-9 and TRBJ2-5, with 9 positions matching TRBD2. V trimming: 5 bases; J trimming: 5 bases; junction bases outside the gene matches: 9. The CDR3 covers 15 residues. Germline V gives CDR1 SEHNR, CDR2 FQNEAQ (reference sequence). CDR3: CASSRWTSERETQYF. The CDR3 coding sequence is TGTGCCAGCAGCCGCTGGACTAGCGAGAGGGAGACCCAGTACTTC.

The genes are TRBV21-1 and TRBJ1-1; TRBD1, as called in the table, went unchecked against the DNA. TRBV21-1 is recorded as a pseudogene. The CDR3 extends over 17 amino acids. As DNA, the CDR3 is TGTGCCAGCAGCCAGAACTACACGAGGACAGGGGAGATGGGAGCTTTCTTT. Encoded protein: CASSQNYTRTGEMGAFF.

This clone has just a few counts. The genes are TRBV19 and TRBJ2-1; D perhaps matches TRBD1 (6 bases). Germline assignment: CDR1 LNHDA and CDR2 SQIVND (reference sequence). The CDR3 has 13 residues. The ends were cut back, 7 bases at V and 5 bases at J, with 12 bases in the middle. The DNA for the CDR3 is TGTGCCAGTACCCCAGGGGCAGACAATGAGCAGTTCTTC. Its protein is CASTPGADNEQFF.

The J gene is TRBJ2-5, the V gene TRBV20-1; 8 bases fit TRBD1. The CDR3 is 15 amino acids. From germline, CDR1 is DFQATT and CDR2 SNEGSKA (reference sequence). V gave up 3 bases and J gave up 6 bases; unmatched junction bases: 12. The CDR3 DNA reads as TGCAGTGCTAGTTTCCCCCAGGGGGCGTCGAAGACCCAGTACTTC. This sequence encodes CSASFPQGASKTQYF.

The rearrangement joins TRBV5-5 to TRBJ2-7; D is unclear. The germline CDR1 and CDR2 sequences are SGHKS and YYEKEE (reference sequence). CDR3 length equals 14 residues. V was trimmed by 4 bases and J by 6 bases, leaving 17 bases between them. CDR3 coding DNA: TGTGCCAGCAGCCCCTCCCCCCAGGTGAGCGAGCAGTACTTC. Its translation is CASSPSPQVSEQYF. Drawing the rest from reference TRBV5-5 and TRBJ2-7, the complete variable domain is DAGVTQSPTHLIKTRGQQVTLRCSPISGHKSVSWYQQVLGQGPQFIFQYYEKEERGRGNFPDRFSARQFPNYSSELNVNALLLGDSALYLCASSPSPQVSEQYFGPGTRLTVT.

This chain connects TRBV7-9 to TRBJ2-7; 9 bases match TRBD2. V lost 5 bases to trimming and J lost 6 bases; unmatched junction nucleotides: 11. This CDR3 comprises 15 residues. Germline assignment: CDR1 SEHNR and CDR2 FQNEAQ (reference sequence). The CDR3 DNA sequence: TGTGCCAGCAGCGCCGCCGGGACTAGCACGAGCGAGCAGTACTTC. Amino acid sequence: CASSAAGTSTSEQYF.

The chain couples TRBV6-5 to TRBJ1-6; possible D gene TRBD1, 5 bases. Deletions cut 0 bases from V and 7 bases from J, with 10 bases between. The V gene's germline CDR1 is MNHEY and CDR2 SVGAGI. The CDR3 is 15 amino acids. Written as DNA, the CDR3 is TGTGCCAGCAGTTACTCGGGCAGGGAAAATTCACCCCTCCACTTT. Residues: CASSYSGRENSPLHF.

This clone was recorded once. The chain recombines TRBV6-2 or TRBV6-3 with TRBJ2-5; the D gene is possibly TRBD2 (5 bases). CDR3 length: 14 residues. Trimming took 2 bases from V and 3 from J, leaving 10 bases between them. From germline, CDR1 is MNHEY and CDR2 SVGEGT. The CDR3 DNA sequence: TGTGCCAGCAGTTACGGAGGTTGGGAAGAGACCCAGTACTTC. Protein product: CASSYGGWEETQYF.

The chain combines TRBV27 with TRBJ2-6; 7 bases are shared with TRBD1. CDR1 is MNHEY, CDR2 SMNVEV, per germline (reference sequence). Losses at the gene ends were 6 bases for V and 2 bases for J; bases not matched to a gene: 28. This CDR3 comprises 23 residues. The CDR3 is CASRHPKGRDRKTQGAGANVLTF. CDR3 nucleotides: TGTGCCAGCAGACACCCTAAAGGCCGGGACAGAAAAACACAAGGGGCTGGGGCCAACGTCCTGACTTTC.

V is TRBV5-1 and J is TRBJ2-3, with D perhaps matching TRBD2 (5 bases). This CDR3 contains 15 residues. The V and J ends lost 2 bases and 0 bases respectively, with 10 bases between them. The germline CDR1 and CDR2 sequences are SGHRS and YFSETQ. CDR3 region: CASSLSGTSTDTQYF. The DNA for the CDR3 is TGCGCCAGCAGCTTAAGCGGAACTAGCACAGATACGCAGTATTTT.

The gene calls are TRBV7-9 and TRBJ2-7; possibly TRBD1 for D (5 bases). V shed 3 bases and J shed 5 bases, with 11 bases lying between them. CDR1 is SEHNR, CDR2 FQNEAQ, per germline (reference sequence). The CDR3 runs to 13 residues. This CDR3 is CASSFSQGDEQYF. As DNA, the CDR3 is TGTGCCAGCAGCTTCAGTCAGGGTGACGAGCAGTACTTC.

CDR3 nucleotides: TGTGCCAGCAGTTCTCTTCACTCCGGGGGGGATGAAGCTTTCTTT. The encoded protein is CASSSLHSGGDEAFF. V gene TRBV28 combines with J gene TRBJ1-1; D is possibly TRBD1 (5 bases). CDR3 length: 15 amino acids. In germline, CDR1 is MDHEN, CDR2 SYDVKM. V dropped 4 bases and J dropped 7 bases, with 19 bases sitting between them.

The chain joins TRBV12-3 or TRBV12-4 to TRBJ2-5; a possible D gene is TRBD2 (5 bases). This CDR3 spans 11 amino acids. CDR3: CSSGVGETQYF. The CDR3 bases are TGTTCGTCCGGGGTTGGCGAGACCCAGTACTTC.

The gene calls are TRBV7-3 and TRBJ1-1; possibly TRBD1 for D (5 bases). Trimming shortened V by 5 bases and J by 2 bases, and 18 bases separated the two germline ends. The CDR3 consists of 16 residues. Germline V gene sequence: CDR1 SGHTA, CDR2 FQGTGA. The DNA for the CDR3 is TGTGCCAGCAGCCCCCAGGGACTCGCCTATAACACTGAAGCTTTCTTT. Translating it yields CASSPQGLAYNTEAFF. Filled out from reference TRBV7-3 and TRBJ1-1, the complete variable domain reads GAGVSQTPSNKVTEKGKYVELRCDPISGHTALYWYRQSLGQGPEFLIYFQGTGAADDSGLPNDRFFAVRPEGSVSTLKIQRTERGDSAVYLCASSPQGLAYNTEAFFGQGTRLTVV.

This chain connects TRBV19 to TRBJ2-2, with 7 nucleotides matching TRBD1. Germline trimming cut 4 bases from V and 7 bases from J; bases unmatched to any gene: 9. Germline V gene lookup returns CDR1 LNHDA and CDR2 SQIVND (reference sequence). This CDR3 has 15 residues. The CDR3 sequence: CASSTSLTGIGELFF. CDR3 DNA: TGTGCCAGTAGTACCTCCTTGACAGGGATCGGGGAGCTGTTTTTT.

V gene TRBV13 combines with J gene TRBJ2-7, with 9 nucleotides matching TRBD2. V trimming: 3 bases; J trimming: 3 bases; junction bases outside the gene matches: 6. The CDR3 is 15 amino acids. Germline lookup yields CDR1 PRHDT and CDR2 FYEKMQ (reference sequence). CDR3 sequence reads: CASSFWASGNYEQYF. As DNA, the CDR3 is TGTGCCAGCAGCTTCTGGGCTAGCGGGAACTACGAGCAGTACTTC.

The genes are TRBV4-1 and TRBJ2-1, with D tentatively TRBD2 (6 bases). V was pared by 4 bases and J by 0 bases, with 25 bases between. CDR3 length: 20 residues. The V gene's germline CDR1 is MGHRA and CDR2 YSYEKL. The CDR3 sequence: CASSPQPPGPWRDSYNEQFF. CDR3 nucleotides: TGCGCCAGCAGCCCCCAACCGCCAGGCCCTTGGCGGGACTCCTACAATGAGCAGTTCTTC.

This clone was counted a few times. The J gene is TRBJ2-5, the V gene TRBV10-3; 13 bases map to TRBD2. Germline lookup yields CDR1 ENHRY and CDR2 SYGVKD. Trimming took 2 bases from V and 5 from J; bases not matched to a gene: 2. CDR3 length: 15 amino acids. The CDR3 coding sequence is TGTGCCATCAGTGAGGGACTAGCGGGAGTGGAGACCCAGTACTTC. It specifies CAISEGLAGVETQYF.